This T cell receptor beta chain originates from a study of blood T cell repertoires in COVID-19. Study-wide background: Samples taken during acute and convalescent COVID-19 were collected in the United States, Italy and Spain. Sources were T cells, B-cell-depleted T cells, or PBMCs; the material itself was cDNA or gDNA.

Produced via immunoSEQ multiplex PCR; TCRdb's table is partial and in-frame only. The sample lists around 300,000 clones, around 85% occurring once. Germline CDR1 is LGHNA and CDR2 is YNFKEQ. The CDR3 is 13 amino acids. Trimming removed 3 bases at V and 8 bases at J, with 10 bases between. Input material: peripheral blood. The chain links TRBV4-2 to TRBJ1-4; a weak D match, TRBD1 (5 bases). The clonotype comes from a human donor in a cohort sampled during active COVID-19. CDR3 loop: CASSQSKGEKLFF. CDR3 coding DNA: TGTGCCAGCAGCCAGTCGAAGGGGGAAAAACTGTTTTTT.